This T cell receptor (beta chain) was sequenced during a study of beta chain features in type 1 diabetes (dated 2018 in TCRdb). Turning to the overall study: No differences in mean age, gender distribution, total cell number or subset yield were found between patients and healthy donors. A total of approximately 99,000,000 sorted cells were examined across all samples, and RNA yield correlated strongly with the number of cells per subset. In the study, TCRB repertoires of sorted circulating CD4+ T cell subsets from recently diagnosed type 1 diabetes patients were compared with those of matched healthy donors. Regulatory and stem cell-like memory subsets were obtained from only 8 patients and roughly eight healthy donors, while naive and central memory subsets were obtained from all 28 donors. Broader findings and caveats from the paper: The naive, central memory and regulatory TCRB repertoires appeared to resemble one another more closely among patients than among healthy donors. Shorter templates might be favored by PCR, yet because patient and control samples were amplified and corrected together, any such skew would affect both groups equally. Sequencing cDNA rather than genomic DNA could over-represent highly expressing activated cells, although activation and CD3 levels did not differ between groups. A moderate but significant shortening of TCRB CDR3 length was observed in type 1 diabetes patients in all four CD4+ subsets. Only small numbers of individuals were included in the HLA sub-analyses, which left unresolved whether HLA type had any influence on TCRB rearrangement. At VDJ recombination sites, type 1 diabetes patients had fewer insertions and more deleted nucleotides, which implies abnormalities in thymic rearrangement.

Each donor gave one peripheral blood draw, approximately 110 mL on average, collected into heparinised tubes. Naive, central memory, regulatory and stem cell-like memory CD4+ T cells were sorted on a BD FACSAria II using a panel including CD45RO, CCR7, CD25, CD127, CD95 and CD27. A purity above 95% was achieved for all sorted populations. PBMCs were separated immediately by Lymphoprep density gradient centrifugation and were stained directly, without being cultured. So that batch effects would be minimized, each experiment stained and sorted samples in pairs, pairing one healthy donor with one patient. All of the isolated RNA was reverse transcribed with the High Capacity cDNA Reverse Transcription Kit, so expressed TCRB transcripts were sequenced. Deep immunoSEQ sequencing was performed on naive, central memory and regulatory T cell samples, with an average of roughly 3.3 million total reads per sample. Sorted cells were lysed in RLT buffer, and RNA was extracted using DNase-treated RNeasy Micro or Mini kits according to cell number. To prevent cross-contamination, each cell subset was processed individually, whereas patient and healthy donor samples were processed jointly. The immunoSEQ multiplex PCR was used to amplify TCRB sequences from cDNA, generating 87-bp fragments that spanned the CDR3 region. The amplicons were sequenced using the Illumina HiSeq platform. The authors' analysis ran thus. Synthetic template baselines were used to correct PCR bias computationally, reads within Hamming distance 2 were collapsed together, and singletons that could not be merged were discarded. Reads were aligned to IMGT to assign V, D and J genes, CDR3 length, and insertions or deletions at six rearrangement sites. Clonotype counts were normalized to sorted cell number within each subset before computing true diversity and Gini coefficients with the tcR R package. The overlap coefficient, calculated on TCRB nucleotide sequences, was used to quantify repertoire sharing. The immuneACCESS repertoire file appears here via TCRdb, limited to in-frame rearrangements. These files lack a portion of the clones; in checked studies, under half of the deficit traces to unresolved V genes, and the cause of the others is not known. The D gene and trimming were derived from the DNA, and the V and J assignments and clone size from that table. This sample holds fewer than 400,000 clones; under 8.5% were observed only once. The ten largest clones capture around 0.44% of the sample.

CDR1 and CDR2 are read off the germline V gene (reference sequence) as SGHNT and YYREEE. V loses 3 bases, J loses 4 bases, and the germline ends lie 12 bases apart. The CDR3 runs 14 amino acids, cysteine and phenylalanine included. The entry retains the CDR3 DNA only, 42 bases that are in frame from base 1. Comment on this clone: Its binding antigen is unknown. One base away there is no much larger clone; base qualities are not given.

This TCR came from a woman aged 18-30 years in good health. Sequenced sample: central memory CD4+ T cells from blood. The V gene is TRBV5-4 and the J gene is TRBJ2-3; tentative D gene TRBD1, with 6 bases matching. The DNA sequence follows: TGTGCCAGCAGCTCTCGAGCAGGGGCAGATACGCAGTATTTT. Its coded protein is CASSSRAGADTQYF.